The 15 T cell receptor beta chains below all came from one sample that was sequenced in a study of radiotherapy plus CTLA-4 blockade in lung cancer. Only in-frame clones appear in the TCRdb table, and some are missing; sequencing was by immunoSEQ multiplex PCR. The sample holds around 40,000 clones, about 74% seen once. The sequencing here drew on peripheral blood, taken from a patient treated with radiotherapy plus ipilimumab. The receptor set was obtained from a human donor with non-small cell lung cancer who had stable disease on radiotherapy plus ipilimumab.

CDR3 bases: TGCGCCAGCAGCTTGGGGACAGGGGTGTTTGGCTACACCTTC. It encodes CASSLGTGVFGYTF. The genes are TRBV5-1 and TRBJ1-2; 9 bases are shared with TRBD1. CDR3 length: 14 amino acids. The germline V gene encodes CDR1 SGHRS and CDR2 YFSETQ. After removal of 0 bases from V and 7 bases from J, the junction contained 4 bases not matched to a gene.

J is TRBJ1-2 and V is TRBV12-5, with a possible D match to TRBD1 (5 bases). The CDR3 is 15 amino acids. Germline V CDR1 and CDR2: LGHNT, FRNRAP. V was trimmed by 1 base and J by 3 bases, leaving 12 bases between them. The CDR3: CASGLGQQLHYGYTF. CDR3 in DNA: TGTGCTAGTGGTTTGGGACAGCAATTGCACTATGGCTACACCTTC.

The chain combines TRBV7-3 with TRBJ2-7; 9 nucleotides match TRBD1. The ends lost 3 bases at V and 1 base at J; junction bases unmatched: 4. The CDR3 loop spans 15 amino acids. Germline values: CDR1 SGHTA, CDR2 FQGTGA. The CDR3 spells CASSLGQGRSYEQYF. In nucleotides, the CDR3 is TGTGCCAGCAGCTTGGGACAGGGTCGTTCCTACGAGCAGTACTTC. The entire variable domain, with the rest obtained from reference TRBV7-3 and TRBJ2-7, is as follows: GAGVSQTPSNKVTEKGKYVELRCDPISGHTALYWYRQSLGQGPEFLIYFQGTGAADDSGLPNDRFFAVRPEGSVSTLKIQRTERGDSAVYLCASSLGQGRSYEQYFGPGTRLTVT.

Concerning this clone: The germline gene is not matched at one end of the junction; a read error may be the cause. V is TRBV9 and J is TRBJ1-2; a possible D gene is TRBD1 (5 bases). Germline lookup yields CDR1 SGDLS and CDR2 YYNGEE. This CDR3 region has 14 residues. The CDR3 is CTSSVVDTHYGYTF. CDR3 coding DNA: TGTACCAGCAGCGTAGTGGACACCCACTATGGCTACACCTTC. The whole variable domain, remainder taken from reference TRBV9 and TRBJ1-2, is DSGVTQTPKHLITATGQRVTLRCSPRSGDLSVYWYQQSLDQGLQFLIQYYNGEERAKGNILERFSAQQFPDLHSELNLSSLELGDSALYFCTSSVVDTHYGYTFGSGTRLTVV.

The genes are TRBV10-1 and TRBJ1-1, with 7 bases identical to TRBD1. Germline V gene data show CDR1 as WNHNN and CDR2 as SYGVQD (reference sequence). This CDR3 contains 15 residues. Trimming took 3 bases from V and 4 from J; bases not matched to a gene: 8. The CDR3 bases are TGCGCCAGCAGTGATCGACAGGGCTATGGCACTGAAGCTTTCTTT. Residues: CASSDRQGYGTEAFF.

The J gene is TRBJ1-5, the V gene TRBV6-6; D possibly corresponds to TRBD1 (6 bases). CDR3 length: 15 amino acids. The germline V and J ends were trimmed by 10 bases and 1 base, with 17 bases remaining between them. Germline V gene lookup returns CDR1 MNHNY and CDR2 SVGAGI (reference sequence). CDR3 in amino acids: CAISPSDRSNQPQHF. The CDR3 region has the DNA TGTGCCATCTCCCCGTCGGACAGAAGCAATCAGCCCCAGCATTTT.

This chain joins TRBV7-2 and TRBJ1-2; D may be TRBD1 (5 bases). This CDR3 contains 13 residues. CDR1 SGHTA and CDR2 FQGNSA come from the germline V gene. Trimming removed 5 bases at V and 2 bases at J, with 9 bases between. The CDR3 DNA reads TGTGCCAGCAGCCCTCAGGGCAACTATGGCTACACCTTC. This translates into CASSPQGNYGYTF.

V gene TRBV7-9 combines with J gene TRBJ1-3; the D gene is possibly TRBD1 (5 bases). The germline V and J ends were trimmed by 6 bases and 0 bases, with 24 bases remaining between them. Germline V CDR1 and CDR2: SEHNR, FQNEAQ (reference sequence). There are 19 residues in the CDR3. The CDR3 nucleotides read TGTGCCAGCAGGACATTGCCATCCCTCGCTAGGGGCTCTGGAAACACCATATATTTT. Its protein product is CASRTLPSLARGSGNTIYF. Complete variable domain (other parts from reference TRBV7-9 and TRBJ1-3): DTGVSQNPRHKITKRGQNVTFRCDPISEHNRLYWYRQTLGQGPEFLTYFQNEAQLEKSRLLSDRFSAERPKGSFSTLEIQRTEQGDSAMYLCASRTLPSLARGSGNTIYFGEGSWLTVV.

This rearrangement joins TRBV10-3 to TRBJ1-1, with D possibly being TRBD1 (6 bases). The CDR3 is made up of 13 amino acids. Germline V lookup: CDR1 ENHRY, CDR2 SYGVKD. V lost 8 bases to trimming and J lost 1 base, with 11 bases between them. CDR3 nucleotide sequence: TGTGCCATCGACCAGGGGAAGAACACTGAAGCTTTCTTT. Translation: CAIDQGKNTEAFF.

The table lists this clone with a count of one. The rearrangement joins TRBV5-1 to TRBJ1-2; tentatively, D is TRBD1 (6 bases). V lost 2 bases, J lost 1 base, and 12 bases lay in between. Germline CDR1 is SGHRS and CDR2 is YFSETQ. This CDR3 region has 15 residues. The CDR3 is CASSLSTGINYGYTF. CDR3 bases: TGCGCCAGCAGCTTATCTACAGGGATTAACTATGGCTACACCTTC.

The V and J genes are TRBV11-3 and TRBJ1-6; TRBD1 matches at 8 bases. Trimming took 5 bases from V and 10 from J; bases not matched to a gene: 13. The CDR3 loop spans 16 amino acids. CDR1 is SGHNT and CDR2 is YENEEA in the germline V gene. The CDR3 loop is CASSPWQGAKGSPLHF. The CDR3 nucleotides read TGTGCCAGCAGCCCATGGCAGGGGGCGAAGGGATCACCCCTCCACTTT.

The CDR3 is CASSFASGGAGEQFF. CDR3 in DNA: TGTGCCAGCAGCTTTGCTAGCGGGGGGGCCGGTGAGCAGTTCTTC. The V and J genes are TRBV7-9 and TRBJ2-1; 12 positions match TRBD2. CDR1 and CDR2 from the germline V gene are SEHNR and FQNEAQ (reference sequence). CDR3 size: 15 residues. Losses at the gene ends were 3 bases for V and 9 bases for J; bases not matched to a gene: 6.

This clone was detected only a few times. The J gene is TRBJ1-1, the V gene TRBV6-5, with a possible D match to TRBD1 (5 bases). The CDR3 spans 15 residues. Germline V gives CDR1 MNHEY, CDR2 SVGAGI. V lost 2 bases, J lost 9 bases, and 19 bases lay in between. This CDR3 reads CASSYLGRDLGKAFF. In DNA form, the CDR3 reads TGTGCCAGCAGTTACCTTGGCAGGGATCTGGGGAAAGCTTTCTTT.

CDR3 amino acids: CAISDWGFGQIFYGYTF. The DNA of the CDR3 is TGTGCCATCAGTGATTGGGGCTTTGGACAGATCTTCTATGGCTACACCTTC. The rearrangement links TRBV10-3 to TRBJ1-2, with D possibly matching TRBD1 (6 bases). The germline CDR1 and CDR2 sequences are ENHRY and SYGVKD. Trimming cost V 3 bases and J 4 bases, with 21 bases left between them. This CDR3 is built from 17 residues.

The CDR3 region is CSVEAVPYGYTF. CDR3 in DNA: TGCAGCGTTGAAGCTGTTCCCTATGGCTACACCTTC. This chain uses TRBV29-1 with TRBJ1-2; D remains unclear. Deletions cut 1 base from V and 4 bases from J, with 7 bases between. The length of the CDR3 is 12 residues. Germline-derived CDR1 and CDR2 are SQVTM and ANQGSEA. Full variable domain (rest looked up from reference TRBV29-1 and TRBJ1-2): SAVISQKPSRDICQRGTSLTIQCQVDSQVTMMFWYRQQPGQSLTLIATANQGSEATYESGFVIDKFPISRPNLTFSTLTVSNMSPEDSSIYLCSVEAVPYGYTFGSGTRLTVV.